Following are 8 T cell receptor beta chains from one sample sequenced in a study of cytomegalovirus exposure and HLA in healthy donors. With 60 Vbeta and 13 Jbeta primers, the PCR was carried out. Some clones are missing from TCRdb's copy, which holds only in-frame ones; the method was immunoSEQ multiplex PCR. Of approximately 150,000 clones listed, 68% are singletons. The sample was PBMCs. The receptors stem from a man aged 25 to 45 in good health and CMV-seropositive.

This clone was observed a few times. The chain couples TRBV4-3 to TRBJ1-5; D remains ambiguous. Germline V CDR1 and CDR2: LGHNA, YSLEER. The CDR3 is made up of 15 amino acids. V gave up 0 bases and J gave up 7 bases, with 13 bases separating them. The CDR3 protein is CASSQEAGEGQPQHF. The CDR3 DNA reads TGCGCCAGCAGCCAAGAAGCGGGAGAAGGGCAGCCCCAGCATTTT.

This chain joins TRBV19 and TRBJ1-5; a possible D gene is TRBD1 (6 bases). Trimming removed 8 bases at V and 6 bases at J, with 32 bases between. CDR1 and CDR2 (germline): LNHDA, SQIVND (reference sequence). The CDR3 contains 19 residues. As DNA, the CDR3 is TGTGCCAGTTCGTTCTGGGACATTATTATCGACAGGAGATTTCAGCCCCAGCATTTT. As protein: CASSFWDIIIDRRFQPQHF.

The V gene is TRBV6-5, the J gene TRBJ1-4; 9 bases agree with TRBD1. Germline values: CDR1 MNHEY, CDR2 SVGAGI. With V trimmed by 4 bases and J by 10 bases, 10 bases remained unmatched. CDR3 size: 15 residues. This chain's CDR3 is CASSSRTGEVRKLFF. The CDR3 DNA reads TGTGCCAGCAGTTCAAGGACAGGGGAGGTTCGAAAACTGTTTTTT.

The rearrangement uses TRBV15 and TRBJ2-2; the D gene is possibly TRBD1 (6 bases). The length of the CDR3 is 16 residues. Per germline, CDR1 LNHNV and CDR2 YYDKDF (reference sequence). V was pared by 1 base and J by 2 bases, with 11 bases between. CDR3 amino acids: CATSRARTANTGELFF. CDR3 bases: TGTGCCACCAGCAGAGCGAGGACAGCAAACACCGGGGAGCTGTTTTTT.

This clone was seen a single time. The V and J genes are TRBV18 and TRBJ2-5, with a weak D call TRBD2 (6 bases). This CDR3 contains 15 residues. Trimming shortened V by 3 bases and J by 5 bases, and 16 bases separated the two germline ends. Germline values: CDR1 KGHSH, CDR2 LQKENI. The CDR3 region has the DNA TGTGCCAGCTCACCTAGAAGTGTCGCGGGGGAGACCCAGTACTTC. As protein: CASSPRSVAGETQYF.

The genes are TRBV6-5 and TRBJ2-3; D might be TRBD2 (5 bases). With 5 bases removed from V and 0 bases from J, the gap between germline ends came to 12 bases. CDR3 length equals 15 residues. The germline V gene encodes CDR1 MNHEY and CDR2 SVGAGI. The CDR3 spells CASSGLHGSTDTQYF. The CDR3, as DNA: TGTGCCAGCAGTGGACTCCATGGTAGCACAGATACGCAGTATTTT.

The chain couples TRBV30 to TRBJ2-5; 12 nucleotides agree with TRBD2. Trimming at V came to 0 bases and at J to 0 bases, leaving 5 bases not matched to a gene. The length of the CDR3 is 17 residues. Germline V gene data show CDR1 as GTSNPN and CDR2 as SVGIG (reference sequence). This chain's CDR3 is CAWSVSRTSGNQETQYF. DNA of the CDR3: TGTGCCTGGAGTGTATCACGGACTAGCGGGAACCAAGAGACCCAGTACTTC.

The chain couples TRBV4-1 to TRBJ2-7; 7 nucleotides agree with TRBD1. V gave up 3 bases and J gave up 2 bases; unmatched junction bases: 7. CDR3 length: 15 residues. Looked up from germline, CDR1 is MGHRA and CDR2 is YSYEKL. The CDR3 bases are TGCGCCAGCAGCCAGGGCCGGGACAGCACCTACGAGCAGTACTTC. Protein product: CASSQGRDSTYEQYF.